This is a list of T cell receptor beta chains from one sample in a study of OX40 agonist ivuxolimab in advanced cancers. Method: immunoSEQ multiplex PCR; TCRdb's copy keeps in-frame clones and lacks some. The sample holds 77,000 or so clones; roughly 90% are singletons and the top ten take 10%. The specimen comprised CD4+ or CD8+ T cells sorted from blood, sampled in a trial of the OX40 agonist ivuxolimab. The receptors shown here come from an adult with an advanced solid tumor such as melanoma, head and neck, liver or kidney cancer. Each CDR3 is given with its conserved first and last residue. The D gene is left open where the match is weak. Part of the rows lack a size; the others show once, few, many or a class for expanded clones.

V gene: TRBV6-1; D gene: NA; clone size: NA; J gene: TRBJ2-7; CDR3 protein: CASSVSGEYEQYF; CDR3 DNA: TGTGCCAGCAGTGTCTCGGGGGAATACGAGCAGTACTTC
V gene: TRBV7-9; D gene: TRBD1; clone size: NA; J gene: TRBJ1-2; CDR3 protein: CASSLGTGLANYGYTF; CDR3 DNA: TGTGCCAGCAGCTTGGGGACAGGGTTAGCTAACTATGGCTACACCTTC
V gene: TRBV7-9; D gene: NA; clone size: NA; J gene: TRBJ1-3; CDR3 protein: CASSSPQGSGNTIYF; CDR3 DNA: TGTGCCAGCAGCTCTCCACAGGGCTCTGGAAACACCATATATTTT
V gene: TRBV7-2; D gene: TRBD2; clone size: NA; J gene: TRBJ2-7; CDR3 protein: CASSFSGGAYEQYF; CDR3 DNA: TGTGCCAGCAGCTTTAGCGGGGGGGCCTACGAGCAGTACTTC
V gene: TRBV9; D gene: NA; clone size: NA; J gene: TRBJ2-6; CDR3 protein: CASSRGANGANVLTF; CDR3 DNA: TGTGCCAGCAGCCGGGGCGCGAACGGGGCCAACGTCCTGACTTTC
V gene: TRBV27; D gene: NA; clone size: NA; J gene: TRBJ2-2; CDR3 protein: CASSPGAGELFF; CDR3 DNA: TGTGCCAGCTCACCGGGGGCCGGGGAGCTGTTTTTT
V gene: TRBV7-6; D gene: NA; clone size: NA; J gene: TRBJ1-1; CDR3 protein: CASSVSQGWDTEAFF; CDR3 DNA: TGTGCCAGCAGCGTATCTCAGGGGTGGGACACTGAAGCTTTCTTT
V gene: TRBV7-2; D gene: NA; clone size: NA; J gene: TRBJ1-3; CDR3 protein: CASSFNRPSGNTIYF; CDR3 DNA: TGTGCCAGCAGCTTTAACAGGCCCTCTGGAAACACCATATATTTT
V gene: TRBV5-1; D gene: NA; clone size: NA; J gene: TRBJ1-4; CDR3 protein: CASSTWPRAANEKLFF; CDR3 DNA: TGCGCCAGCAGCACATGGCCGAGGGCCGCTAATGAAAAACTGTTTTTT
V gene: TRBV2; D gene: NA; clone size: NA; J gene: TRBJ1-3; CDR3 protein: CARERQSGNTIYF; CDR3 DNA: TGTGCCAGAGAAAGACAGTCAGGAAACACCATATATTTT
V gene: TRBV5-6; D gene: TRBD2; clone size: NA; J gene: TRBJ2-1; CDR3 protein: CASSLGTSVYNEQFF; CDR3 DNA: TGTGCCAGCAGCTTAGGGACTAGCGTTTACAATGAGCAGTTCTTC
V gene: TRBV5-6; D gene: NA; clone size: NA; J gene: TRBJ1-2; CDR3 protein: CASSFPTGIHGYTF; CDR3 DNA: TGTGCCAGCAGCTTCCCGACAGGTATACATGGCTACACCTTC
V gene: TRBV10-3; D gene: TRBD2; clone size: NA; J gene: TRBJ2-3; CDR3 protein: CAISEILAGVDSTDTQYF; CDR3 DNA: TGTGCCATCAGTGAGATTCTAGCGGGGGTCGATAGCACAGATACGCAGTATTTT
V gene: TRBV9; D gene: TRBD2; clone size: NA; J gene: TRBJ2-5; CDR3 protein: CASSVGGSTEETQYF; CDR3 DNA: TGTGCCAGCAGCGTAGGCGGGAGTACTGAAGAGACCCAGTACTTC
V gene: TRBV7-9; D gene: NA; clone size: NA; J gene: TRBJ2-7; CDR3 protein: CASSSRMDRFNYEQYF; CDR3 DNA: TGTGCCAGCAGCTCCCGGATGGACAGATTTAACTACGAGCAGTACTTC
V gene: TRBV11-2; D gene: TRBD1; clone size: NA; J gene: TRBJ1-2; CDR3 protein: CASSDHPGQGDDYGYTF; CDR3 DNA: TGTGCCAGCAGCGATCATCCCGGACAGGGGGATGACTATGGCTACACCTTC
V gene: TRBV13; D gene: NA; clone size: NA; J gene: TRBJ2-7; CDR3 protein: CASSLISGQTYEQYF; CDR3 DNA: TGTGCCAGCAGCTTAATCTCGGGCCAAACCTACGAGCAGTACTTC
V gene: TRBV7-2; D gene: NA; clone size: NA; J gene: TRBJ2-3; CDR3 protein: CASSPSGGTDTQYF; CDR3 DNA: TGTGCCAGCAGCCCTTCCGGGGGCACAGATACGCAGTATTTT
V gene: TRBV29-1; D gene: NA; clone size: NA; J gene: TRBJ1-2; CDR3 protein: CSVDVGDGYTF; CDR3 DNA: TGCAGCGTTGATGTGGGGGATGGCTACACCTTC
V gene: TRBV19; D gene: TRBD1; clone size: NA; J gene: TRBJ1-1; CDR3 protein: CASSMGQGFTEAFF; CDR3 DNA: TGTGCCAGTAGTATGGGACAGGGTTTCACTGAAGCTTTCTTT
V gene: TRBV4-3; D gene: NA; clone size: NA; J gene: TRBJ2-7; CDR3 protein: CASSQDNLDSSSYEQYF; CDR3 DNA: TGCGCCAGCAGCCAAGATAATTTGGACTCGAGCTCCTACGAGCAGTACTTC
V gene: TRBV14; D gene: NA; clone size: NA; J gene: TRBJ1-1; CDR3 protein: CASSRFEGSVPEAFF; CDR3 DNA: TGTGCCAGCAGCCGTTTTGAGGGATCTGTCCCTGAAGCTTTCTTT
V gene: TRBV9; D gene: NA; clone size: NA; J gene: TRBJ2-1; CDR3 protein: CASSVVPRVSYNEQFF; CDR3 DNA: TGTGCCAGCAGCGTAGTCCCCAGGGTCTCCTACAATGAGCAGTTCTTC
V gene: TRBV11-2; D gene: NA; clone size: NA; J gene: TRBJ2-5; CDR3 protein: CASSLVPLVPQETQYF; CDR3 DNA: TGTGCCAGCAGCTTAGTACCGCTAGTACCCCAAGAGACCCAGTACTTC
V gene: TRBV6-1; D gene: NA; clone size: NA; J gene: TRBJ1-4; CDR3 protein: CASSEAPFQGREKLFF; CDR3 DNA: TGTGCCAGCAGTGAAGCTCCCTTTCAGGGGCGTGAAAAACTGTTTTTT
V gene: TRBV7-2; D gene: NA; clone size: NA; J gene: TRBJ1-1; CDR3 protein: CASSLGVVGTEAFF; CDR3 DNA: TGTGCCAGCAGCTTAGGGGTCGTAGGCACTGAAGCTTTCTTT
V gene: TRBV29-1; D gene: TRBD1; clone size: once; J gene: TRBJ2-7; CDR3 protein: CSVESGGSSYEQYF; CDR3 DNA: TGCAGCGTTGAATCAGGGGGTAGCTCCTACGAGCAGTACTTC
V gene: TRBV21-1; D gene: NA; clone size: once; J gene: TRBJ2-4; CDR3 protein: CASSKNPGTGVGAKNIQYF; CDR3 DNA: TGTGCCAGCAGCAAAAACCCCGGGACAGGGGTTGGAGCCAAAAACATTCAGTACTTC
V gene: TRBV19; D gene: NA; clone size: once; J gene: TRBJ2-7; CDR3 protein: CASSARLESYEQYF; CDR3 DNA: TGTGCCAGTAGTGCCCGACTCGAGTCCTACGAGCAGTACTTC
V gene: TRBV27; D gene: NA; clone size: once; J gene: TRBJ1-2; CDR3 protein: CASSFPGGYGYTF; CDR3 DNA: TGTGCCAGCAGTTTTCCGGGGGGATATGGCTACACCTTC
V gene: TRBV27; D gene: TRBD1; clone size: NA; J gene: TRBJ1-6; CDR3 protein: CASSVTGGSSPLHF; CDR3 DNA: TGTGCCAGCAGTGTAACAGGGGGCTCTTCACCCCTCCACTTT
V gene: TRBV29-1; D gene: NA; clone size: NA; J gene: TRBJ2-3; CDR3 protein: CSVFSDTQYF; CDR3 DNA: TGCAGCGTTTTTAGTGATACGCAGTATTTT
V gene: TRBV7-7; D gene: TRBD1; clone size: NA; J gene: TRBJ2-7; CDR3 protein: CASSSGTGGDEQYF; CDR3 DNA: TGTGCCAGCAGCTCCGGGACAGGGGGCGACGAGCAGTACTTC
V gene: TRBV29-1; D gene: NA; clone size: NA; J gene: TRBJ2-7; CDR3 protein: CSVEDGSAYEQYF; CDR3 DNA: TGCAGCGTTGAAGACGGGTCGGCCTACGAGCAGTACTTC
V gene: TRBV27; D gene: TRBD1; clone size: NA; J gene: TRBJ2-1; CDR3 protein: CASSLAGGMNEQFF; CDR3 DNA: TGTGCCAGCAGTTTGGCAGGGGGCATGAATGAGCAGTTCTTC
V gene: TRBV7-6; D gene: NA; clone size: NA; J gene: TRBJ2-3; CDR3 protein: CASSPSTHGWGDTDTQYF; CDR3 DNA: TGTGCCAGCAGCCCCTCGACACACGGGTGGGGGGACACAGATACGCAGTATTTT
V gene: TRBV7-9; D gene: NA; clone size: NA; J gene: TRBJ1-3; CDR3 protein: CASSTGGGTGNTIYF; CDR3 DNA: TGTGCCAGCAGCACCGGCGGGGGAACGGGAAACACCATATATTTT
V gene: TRBV7-9; D gene: TRBD1; clone size: NA; J gene: TRBJ2-1; CDR3 protein: CASSSLTGLQGFEQFF; CDR3 DNA: TGTGCCAGCAGCTCCCTGACAGGGCTCCAGGGGTTTGAGCAGTTCTTC
V gene: TRBV9; D gene: NA; clone size: NA; J gene: TRBJ1-2; CDR3 protein: CASSNRRTPPHYGYTF; CDR3 DNA: TGTGCCAGCAGCAATAGGAGGACACCTCCCCACTATGGCTACACCTTC
V gene: TRBV18; D gene: NA; clone size: NA; J gene: TRBJ2-7; CDR3 protein: CASSPAAGPYEQYF; CDR3 DNA: TGTGCCAGCTCACCGGCCGCAGGGCCCTACGAGCAGTACTTC
V gene: TRBV7-8; D gene: NA; clone size: NA; J gene: TRBJ1-1; CDR3 protein: CASSWHGDRTEAFF; CDR3 DNA: TGTGCCAGCAGCTGGCACGGGGATCGGACTGAAGCTTTCTTT
V gene: TRBV11-2; D gene: NA; clone size: NA; J gene: TRBJ2-7; CDR3 protein: CASSFGAYEQYF; CDR3 DNA: TGTGCCAGCAGCTTCGGAGCCTACGAGCAGTACTTC
V gene: TRBV7-8; D gene: NA; clone size: NA; J gene: TRBJ2-5; CDR3 protein: CASSLFLIGGLQETQYF; CDR3 DNA: TGTGCCAGCAGCTTATTTTTGATCGGGGGCCTCCAAGAGACCCAGTACTTC
V gene: TRBV11-2; D gene: NA; clone size: NA; J gene: TRBJ2-1; CDR3 protein: CASSGDTNEQFF; CDR3 DNA: TGTGCCAGCAGCGGCGACACGAATGAGCAGTTCTTC
V gene: TRBV19; D gene: NA; clone size: NA; J gene: TRBJ1-1; CDR3 protein: CASSISRTAFF; CDR3 DNA: TGTGCCAGTAGTATCTCTCGAACGGCTTTCTTT
V gene: TRBV23-1; D gene: NA; clone size: NA; J gene: TRBJ2-7; CDR3 protein: CASSHQGPSPYEQYF; CDR3 DNA: TGCGCCAGCAGTCACCAGGGCCCATCACCCTACGAGCAGTACTTC
V gene: TRBV2; D gene: NA; clone size: NA; J gene: TRBJ2-7; CDR3 protein: CASRMSGAAAYEQYF; CDR3 DNA: TGTGCCAGCAGAATGTCGGGGGCAGCTGCCTACGAGCAGTACTTC
V gene: TRBV27; D gene: NA; clone size: NA; J gene: TRBJ2-5; CDR3 protein: CASSVLGEQETQYF; CDR3 DNA: TGTGCCAGCAGTGTCCTGGGGGAGCAAGAGACCCAGTACTTC
V gene: TRBV11-2; D gene: NA; clone size: NA; J gene: TRBJ2-5; CDR3 protein: CASSRRPQETQYF; CDR3 DNA: TGTGCCAGCAGCCGGCGCCCGCAAGAGACCCAGTACTTC
V gene: TRBV11-2; D gene: NA; clone size: NA; J gene: TRBJ1-6; CDR3 protein: CASAGSSYNSPLHF; CDR3 DNA: TGTGCCAGCGCAGGAAGCTCCTATAATTCACCCCTCCACTTT
V gene: TRBV7-9; D gene: NA; clone size: NA; J gene: TRBJ1-3; CDR3 protein: CASSSSPGRLPSGNTIYF; CDR3 DNA: TGTGCCAGCAGCTCCTCGCCGGGACGTCTTCCCTCTGGAAACACCATATATTTT
V gene: TRBV7-9; D gene: TRBD1; clone size: NA; J gene: TRBJ1-4; CDR3 protein: CASSPPPGQGDEKLFF; CDR3 DNA: TGTGCCAGCAGCCCCCCGCCGGGACAGGGGGATGAAAAACTGTTTTTT
V gene: TRBV7-6; D gene: NA; clone size: NA; J gene: TRBJ1-4; CDR3 protein: CASSVITTNEKLFF; CDR3 DNA: TGTGCCAGCAGCGTAATAACGACAAATGAAAAACTGTTTTTT